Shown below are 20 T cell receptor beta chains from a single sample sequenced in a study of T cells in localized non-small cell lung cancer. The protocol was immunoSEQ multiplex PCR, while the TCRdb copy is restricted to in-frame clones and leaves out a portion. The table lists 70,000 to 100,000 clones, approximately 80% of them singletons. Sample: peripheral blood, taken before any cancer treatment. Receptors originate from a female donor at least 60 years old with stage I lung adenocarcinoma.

The CDR3 reads CASSSTFHGPISSYEQYF. DNA of the CDR3: TGTGCCAGCAGCTCAACATTCCACGGGCCGATTTCTTCCTACGAGCAGTACTTC. This chain uses TRBV7-9 with TRBJ2-7; no definite D call. V lost 4 bases to trimming and J lost 1 base, with 23 bases between them. This CDR3 is 18 amino acids long. CDR1 is SEHNR, CDR2 FQNEAQ, per germline (reference sequence).

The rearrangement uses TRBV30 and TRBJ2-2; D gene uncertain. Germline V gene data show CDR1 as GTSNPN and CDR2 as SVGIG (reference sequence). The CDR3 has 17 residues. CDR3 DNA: TGTGCTACAAAAAACCGGCCGCAGCTAGTCGACACCGGGGAGCTGTTTTTT. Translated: CATKNRPQLVDTGELFF.

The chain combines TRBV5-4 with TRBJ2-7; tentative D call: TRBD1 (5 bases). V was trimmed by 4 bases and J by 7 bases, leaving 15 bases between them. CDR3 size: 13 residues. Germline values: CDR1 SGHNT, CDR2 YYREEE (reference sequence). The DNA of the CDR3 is TGTGCCAGCAGCCACAGGTCCTTACGGGAGCAGTACTTC. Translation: CASSHRSLREQYF.

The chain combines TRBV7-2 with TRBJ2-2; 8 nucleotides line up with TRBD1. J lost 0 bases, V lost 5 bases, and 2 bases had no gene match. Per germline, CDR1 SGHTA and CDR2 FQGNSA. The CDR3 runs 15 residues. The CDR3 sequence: CASSRTGSNTGELFF. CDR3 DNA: TGTGCCAGCAGCCGGACAGGGTCGAACACCGGGGAGCTGTTTTTT.

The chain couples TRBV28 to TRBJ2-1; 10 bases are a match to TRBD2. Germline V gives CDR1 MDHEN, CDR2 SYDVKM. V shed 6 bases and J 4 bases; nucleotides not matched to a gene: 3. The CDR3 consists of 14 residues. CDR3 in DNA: TGTGCCAGCAGGTCGGGACTAGCGTACAATGAGCAGTTCTTC. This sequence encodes CASRSGLAYNEQFF.

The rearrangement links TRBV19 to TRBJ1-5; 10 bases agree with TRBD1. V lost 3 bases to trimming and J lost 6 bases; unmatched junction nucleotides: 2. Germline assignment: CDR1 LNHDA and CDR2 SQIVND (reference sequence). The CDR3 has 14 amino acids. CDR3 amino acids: CASSMDRGGQPQHF. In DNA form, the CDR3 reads TGTGCCAGTAGTATGGACAGGGGGGGTCAGCCCCAGCATTTT. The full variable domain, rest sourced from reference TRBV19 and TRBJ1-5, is DGGITQSPKYLFRKEGQNVTLSCEQNLNHDAMYWYRQDPGQGLRLIYYSQIVNDFQKGDIAEGYSVSREKKESFPLTVTSAQKNPTAFYLCASSMDRGGQPQHFGDGTRLSIL.

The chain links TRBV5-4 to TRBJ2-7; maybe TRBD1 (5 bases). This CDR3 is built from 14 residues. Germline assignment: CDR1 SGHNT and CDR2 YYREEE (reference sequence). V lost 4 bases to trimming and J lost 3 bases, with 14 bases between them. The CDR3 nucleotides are TGTGCCAGCAGCCTTGGGCAGGGCAACTACGAGCAGTACTTC. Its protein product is CASSLGQGNYEQYF.

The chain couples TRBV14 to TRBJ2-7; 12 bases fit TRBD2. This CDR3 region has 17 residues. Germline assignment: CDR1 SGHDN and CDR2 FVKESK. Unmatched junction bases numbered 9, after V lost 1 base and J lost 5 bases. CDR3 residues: CASSQVALAGGPHEQYF. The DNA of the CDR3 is TGTGCCAGCAGCCAAGTCGCCCTAGCGGGGGGGCCCCACGAGCAGTACTTC.

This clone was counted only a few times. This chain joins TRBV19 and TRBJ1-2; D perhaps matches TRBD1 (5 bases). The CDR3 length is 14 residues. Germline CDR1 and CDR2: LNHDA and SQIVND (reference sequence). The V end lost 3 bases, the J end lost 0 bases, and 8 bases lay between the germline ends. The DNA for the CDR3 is TGTGCCAGTAGTATCTGGGGGACTAACTATGGCTACACCTTC. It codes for CASSIWGTNYGYTF.

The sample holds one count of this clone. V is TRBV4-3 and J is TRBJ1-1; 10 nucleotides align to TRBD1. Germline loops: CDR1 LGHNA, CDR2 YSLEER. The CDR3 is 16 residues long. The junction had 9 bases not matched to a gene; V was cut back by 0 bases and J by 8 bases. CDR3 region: CASSQDARTGGEEAFF. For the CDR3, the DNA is TGCGCCAGCAGCCAAGACGCCCGGACAGGGGGGGAGGAAGCTTTCTTT.

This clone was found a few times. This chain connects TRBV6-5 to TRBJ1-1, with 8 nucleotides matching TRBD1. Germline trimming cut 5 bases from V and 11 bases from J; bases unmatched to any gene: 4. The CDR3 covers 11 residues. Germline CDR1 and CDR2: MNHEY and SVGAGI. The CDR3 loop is CASSTTGDAFF. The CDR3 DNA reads TGTGCCAGCAGTACGACAGGGGACGCTTTCTTT.

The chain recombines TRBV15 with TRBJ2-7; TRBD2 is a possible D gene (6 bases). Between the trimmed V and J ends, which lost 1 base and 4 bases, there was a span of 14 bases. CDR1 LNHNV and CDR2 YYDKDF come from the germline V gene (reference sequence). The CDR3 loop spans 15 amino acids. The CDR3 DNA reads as TGTGCCACCAGCAGAGCAGAGCGGGCGGGTTACGAGCAGTACTTC. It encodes CATSRAERAGYEQYF.

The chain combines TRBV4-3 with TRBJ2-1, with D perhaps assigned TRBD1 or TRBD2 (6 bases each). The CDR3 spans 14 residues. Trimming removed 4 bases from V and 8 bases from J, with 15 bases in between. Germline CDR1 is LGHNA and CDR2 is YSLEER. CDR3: CASSLGWGADEQFF. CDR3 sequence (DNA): TGCGCCAGCAGCCTCGGTTGGGGGGCCGATGAGCAGTTCTTC.

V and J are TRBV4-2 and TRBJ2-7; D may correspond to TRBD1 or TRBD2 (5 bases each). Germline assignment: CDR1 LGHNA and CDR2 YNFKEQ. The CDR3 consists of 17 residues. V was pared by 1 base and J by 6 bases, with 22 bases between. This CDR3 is CASSQGPQGTLQGEQYF. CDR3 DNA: TGTGCCAGCAGCCAAGGCCCCCAAGGGACCCTCCAGGGCGAGCAGTACTTC.

The CDR3 DNA is TGTGCCAGCAGCTTCGGGTCGAACACCGGGGAGCTGTTTTTT. Protein: CASSFGSNTGELFF. The genes are TRBV11-2 and TRBJ2-2; D gene unclear. Germline CDR1 is SGHAT and CDR2 is FQNNGV. The CDR3 totals 14 residues. Deletions cut 3 bases from V and 0 bases from J, with 5 bases between. Supplemented by reference TRBV11-2 and TRBJ2-2, the full variable domain reads EAGVAQSPRYKIIEKRQSVAFWCNPISGHATLYWYQQILGQGPKLLIQFQNNGVVDDSQLPKDRFSAERLKGVDSTLKIQPAKLEDSAVYLCASSFGSNTGELFFGEGSRLTVL.

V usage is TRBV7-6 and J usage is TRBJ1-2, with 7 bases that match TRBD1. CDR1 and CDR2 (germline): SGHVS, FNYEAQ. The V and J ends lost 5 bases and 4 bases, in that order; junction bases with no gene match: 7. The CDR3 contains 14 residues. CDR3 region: CASSPTTGPYGYTF. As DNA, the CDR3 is TGTGCCAGCAGCCCGACGACAGGGCCCTATGGCTACACCTTC.

This CDR3 is CASSSIRDRGWNEQYF. The CDR3 DNA is TGTGCCAGCAGCTCCATCCGGGACAGGGGATGGAACGAGCAGTACTTC. This chain joins TRBV7-9 and TRBJ2-7; 10 nucleotides match TRBD1. The J segment lost 5 bases and the V segment lost 4 bases, leaving 11 bases of the junction unmatched. Germline CDR1 and CDR2: SEHNR and FQNEAQ (reference sequence). This CDR3 contains 16 residues.

The CDR3 loop is CASSPGQGYETEAFF. CDR3 coding DNA: TGTGCCAGCAGCCCCGGACAAGGGTACGAGACTGAAGCTTTCTTT. V and J are TRBV7-3 and TRBJ1-1, with D perhaps matching TRBD1 (5 bases). This CDR3 has 15 residues. With 5 bases removed from V and 5 bases from J, the gap between germline ends came to 18 bases. Germline V gene lookup returns CDR1 SGHTA and CDR2 FQGTGA.

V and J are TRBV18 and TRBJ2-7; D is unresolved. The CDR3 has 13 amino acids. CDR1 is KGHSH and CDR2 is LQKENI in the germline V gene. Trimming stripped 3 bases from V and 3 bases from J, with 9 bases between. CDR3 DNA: TGTGCCAGCTCACCCGAGCTCGTCTACGAGCAGTACTTC. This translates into CASSPELVYEQYF. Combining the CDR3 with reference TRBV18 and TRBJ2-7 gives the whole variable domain NAGVMQNPRHLVRRRGQEARLRCSPMKGHSHVYWYRQLPEEGLKFMVYLQKENIIDESGMPKERFSAEFPKEGPSILRIQQVVRGDSAAYFCASSPELVYEQYFGPGTRLTVT.

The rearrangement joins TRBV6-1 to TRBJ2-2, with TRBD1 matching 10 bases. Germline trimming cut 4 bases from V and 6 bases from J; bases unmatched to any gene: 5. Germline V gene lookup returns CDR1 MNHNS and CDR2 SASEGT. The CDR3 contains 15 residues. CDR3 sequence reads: CASSAWTGGAGELFF. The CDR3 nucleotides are TGTGCCAGCAGTGCCTGGACAGGGGGAGCCGGGGAGCTGTTTTTT.